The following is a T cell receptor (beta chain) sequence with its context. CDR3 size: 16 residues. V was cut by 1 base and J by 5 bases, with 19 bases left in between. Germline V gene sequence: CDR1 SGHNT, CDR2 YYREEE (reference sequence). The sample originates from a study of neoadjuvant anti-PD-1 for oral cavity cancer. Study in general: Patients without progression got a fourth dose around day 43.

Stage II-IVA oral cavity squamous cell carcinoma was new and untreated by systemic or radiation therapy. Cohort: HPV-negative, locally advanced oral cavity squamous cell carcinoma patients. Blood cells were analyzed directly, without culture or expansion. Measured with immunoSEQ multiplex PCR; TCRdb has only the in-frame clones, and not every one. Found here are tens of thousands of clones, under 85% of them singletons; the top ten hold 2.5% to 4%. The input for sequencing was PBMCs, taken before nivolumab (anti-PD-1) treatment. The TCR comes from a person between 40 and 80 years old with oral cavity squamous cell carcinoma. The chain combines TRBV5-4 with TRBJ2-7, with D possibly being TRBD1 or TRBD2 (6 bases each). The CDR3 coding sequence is TGTGCCAGCAGCTTGTGGGGACCCCCGGGGGCAGACGAGCAGTACTTC. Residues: CASSLWGPPGADEQYF.